What follows are 2 T cell receptor beta chains derived from one specimen sequenced in a study of post-analysis software for immune sequencing data. Study results and caveats: In patients, TRBV5-6, TRBV5-1 and TRBV20-1 belonged to roughly five TRBV segments found more frequently than in controls.

No cognate antigen is known for these TCRs. Unique molecular identifiers were present in the TCR beta cDNA libraries. TCRdb re-called the PCR reads through MiXCR, storing one row per CDR3 protein. The repertoire holds around 400,000 distinct CDR3 sequences, 30% to 40% seen once, with roughly 8.2% in the top ten. The sequenced material came from blood. Receptors were obtained from a girl aged 2 to 9 with multiple sclerosis.

CDR3 in DNA: TGCAGTGGTAGCGGGGGGCCCAATGAGCAGTTCTTC. Protein sequence: CSGSGGPNEQFF. V is TRBV20-1 and J is TRBJ2-1, with TRBD2 matching 10 bases. The CDR3 covers 12 residues. The ends lost 7 bases at V and 6 bases at J; junction bases unmatched: 3. The germline V gene has CDR1 DFQATT and CDR2 SNEGSKA (reference sequence).

This clonotype has a single count. The chain combines TRBV6-5 with TRBJ2-1; no clear D gene. The germline V gene has CDR1 MNHEY and CDR2 SVGAGI. The CDR3 length is 17 residues. V lost 4 bases to trimming and J lost 0 bases, with 16 bases between them. CDR3 sequence reads: CASSSIYTESSYNEQFF. As DNA, the CDR3 is TGTGCCAGCAGTTCAATCTACACCGAAAGCTCCTACAATGAGCAGTTCTTC.